The sequence of this TCR beta chain was determined in a study of shared clonotypes between healthy human individuals. About the study: Every donor yielded three CD4 naive, three CD4 memory, two CD8 naive and one CD8 memory plate.

Running of the assay took place at deep level. TCRdb keeps only in-frame clones here, not all; method: immunoSEQ multiplex PCR. The table includes over 2,000,000 clones, 80% to 95% detected once. Naivety among CD8 cells was defined by CD45RO negativity and positive CCR7 selection, thereby excluding terminally differentiated effector memory CD45RA+ cells. Trimming shortened V by 4 bases and J by 0 bases, and 25 bases separated the two germline ends. The CDR3 length is 20 residues. The germline V gene encodes CDR1 SGHNT and CDR2 YENEEA. This chain joins TRBV11-3 and TRBJ1-3; D is unresolved. The origin of this receptor is a man between 18 and 35 years old in good health. Some clones in this sample may be carry-over from other donors' samples. The specimen sequenced was naive CD8+ T cells from PBMCs. The DNA for the CDR3 is TGTGCCAGCAGCTACAAGTGGGTATATGGTCTCGGCGGCTCTGGAAACACCATATATTTT. Translation: CASSYKWVYGLGGSGNTIYF.